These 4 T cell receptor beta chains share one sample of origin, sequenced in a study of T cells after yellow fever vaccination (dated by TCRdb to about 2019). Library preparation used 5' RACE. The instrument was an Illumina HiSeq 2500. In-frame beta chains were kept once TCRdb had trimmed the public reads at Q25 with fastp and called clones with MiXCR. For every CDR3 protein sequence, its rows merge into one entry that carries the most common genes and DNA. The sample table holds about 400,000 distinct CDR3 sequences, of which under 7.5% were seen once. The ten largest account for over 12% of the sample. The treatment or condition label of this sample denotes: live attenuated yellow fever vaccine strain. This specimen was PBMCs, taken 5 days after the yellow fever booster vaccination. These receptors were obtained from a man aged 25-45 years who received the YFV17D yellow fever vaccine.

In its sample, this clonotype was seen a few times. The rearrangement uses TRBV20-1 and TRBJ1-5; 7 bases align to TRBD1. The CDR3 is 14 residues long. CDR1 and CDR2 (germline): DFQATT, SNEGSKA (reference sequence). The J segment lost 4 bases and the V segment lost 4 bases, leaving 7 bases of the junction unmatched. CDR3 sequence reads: CSAIKGGPNQPQHF. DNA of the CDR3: TGCAGTGCTATAAAAGGGGGCCCAAATCAGCCCCAGCATTTT.

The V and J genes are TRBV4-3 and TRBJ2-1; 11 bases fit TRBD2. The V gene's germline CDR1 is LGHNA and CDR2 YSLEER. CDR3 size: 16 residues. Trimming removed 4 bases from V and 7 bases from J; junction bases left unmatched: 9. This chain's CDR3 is CASSRQGLAGYNEQFF. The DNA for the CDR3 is TGCGCCAGCAGCCGACAAGGACTAGCGGGTTATAATGAGCAGTTCTTC.

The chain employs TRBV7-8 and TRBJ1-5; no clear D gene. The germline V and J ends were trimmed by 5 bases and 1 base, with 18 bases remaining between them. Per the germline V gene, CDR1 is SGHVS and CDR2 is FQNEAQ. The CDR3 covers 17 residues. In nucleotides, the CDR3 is TGTGCCAGCAGCGGCATCATCTTCGGGGAGAGCAATCAGCCCCAGCATTTT. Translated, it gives CASSGIIFGESNQPQHF.

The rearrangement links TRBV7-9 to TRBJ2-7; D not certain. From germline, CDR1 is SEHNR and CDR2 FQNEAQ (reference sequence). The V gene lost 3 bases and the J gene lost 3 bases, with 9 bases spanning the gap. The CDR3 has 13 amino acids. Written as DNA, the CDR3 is TGTGCCAGCAGCTTCGGGTCGATCTACGAGCAGTACTTC. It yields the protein CASSFGSIYEQYF. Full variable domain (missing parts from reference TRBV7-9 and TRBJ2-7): DTGVSQNPRHKITKRGQNVTFRCDPISEHNRLYWYRQTLGQGPEFLTYFQNEAQLEKSRLLSDRFSAERPKGSFSTLEIQRTEQGDSAMYLCASSFGSIYEQYFGPGTRLTVT.